The entry that follows covers one TCR beta chain sequence. Its specificity is unknown. These data originate in a study of long-term antiretroviral therapy in people with HIV. The overall study: A decade or so separates the oldest specimens from the later 2015 immediate-ART recommendation.

Survey-level immunoSEQ v3.0 assays were run. Sequencing was directed toward roughly 40,000-55,000 T-cell genomes in each sample. TCRdb's table, derived via immunoSEQ multiplex PCR, lists solely in-frame clones and lacks some. The sample consists of about 42,000 clones, around 86% of them appearing once. Trimming cost V 2 bases and J 5 bases, with 13 bases left between them. The length of the CDR3 is 14 residues. Germline assignment: CDR1 LGHNT and CDR2 FRNRAP. Study outcomes and limitations: Documentation of ART adherence, viral resistance or therapy changes was absent. In HIV, the repertoires covered a tighter span of CDR3 lengths than in controls.

This sequence originates from a woman in her forties or fifties with HIV. This specimen consisted of unsorted PBMCs, obtained 0.1 years before starting antiretroviral therapy. The genes are TRBV12-5 and TRBJ2-7, with a weak D call TRBD1 (5 bases). The CDR3 loop reads CASGLRAGLDEQYF. Written as DNA, the CDR3 is TGTGCTAGTGGTTTGAGGGCAGGGCTCGACGAGCAGTACTTC.